The 6 T cell receptor beta chains below were found in one sample sequenced in a study of control samples from healthy donors and cancer patients (dated by TCRdb to the early 2020s). Receptor amplification or capture employed the immunoSEQ multiplex PCR assay. As stored in TCRdb, this immuneACCESS dataset retains in-frame rearrangements with V and J assigned. A fraction of the clones does not appear; measured against another copy, unresolved V genes explain less than half of the discrepancy, and the remainder lacks a known reason. The sample table contains approximately 70,000 clones; only one count was recorded for 87% of them. Of the sample, about 4.2% falls within the top ten clones. The source material was blood. These receptors were taken from a woman between 45 and 65 years old in good health.

The J gene is TRBJ2-1, the V gene TRBV24-1; 7 bases fit TRBD1. Germline trimming cut 9 bases from V and 9 bases from J; bases unmatched to any gene: 4. The length of the CDR3 is 11 residues. Germline V CDR1 and CDR2: KGHDR, SFDVKD. CDR3: CATGDRAEQFF. The CDR3 DNA follows: TGTGCCACCGGCGACAGGGCTGAGCAGTTCTTC.

This clone was counted between two and nine times. The chain links TRBV10-3 to TRBJ2-2; D remains unclear. There are 14 residues in the CDR3. Germline values: CDR1 ENHRY, CDR2 SYGVKD. V was trimmed by 7 bases and J by 0 bases, leaving 9 bases between them. The CDR3 is CAIKEATNTGELFF. The CDR3 DNA is TGTGCCATCAAGGAAGCAACGAACACCGGGGAGCTGTTTTTT.

This sequence joins TRBV10-3 and TRBJ1-1; no definite D call. This CDR3 contains 14 residues. V lost 8 bases to trimming and J lost 1 base, with 14 bases between them. Germline CDR1 and CDR2: ENHRY and SYGVKD. As DNA, the CDR3 is TGTGCCATCGGGAGAGGTCGGGAGAACACTGAAGCTTTCTTT. Translated: CAIGRGRENTEAFF.

The count of this clone is one. The chain combines TRBV25-1 with TRBJ1-1, with TRBD1 as a possible D gene (6 bases). The V end was cut by 7 bases, the J end by 11 bases, with 20 bases between. The germline V gene encodes CDR1 MGHDK and CDR2 SYGVNS. The CDR3 totals 13 residues. CDR3 loop: CASKLDGDNRAFF. Written as DNA, the CDR3 is TGTGCCAGCAAGTTGGACGGGGACAACAGGGCTTTCTTT.

This clone was detected only a few times. The rearrangement uses TRBV10-3 and TRBJ2-1; possible D gene TRBD2, 5 bases. The V end was cut by 10 bases, the J end by 5 bases, with 18 bases between. Germline V CDR1 and CDR2: ENHRY, SYGVKD. This CDR3 is 14 amino acids long. The DNA for the CDR3 is TGTGCCACGACTTTAGAAGCGGTGAACAATGAGCAGTTCTTC. Translation gives CATTLEAVNNEQFF.

This clone has a single count. This chain links TRBV19 with TRBJ2-3; tentatively, D is TRBD1 (5 bases). Germline values: CDR1 LNHDA, CDR2 SQIVND (reference sequence). The CDR3 length is 14 residues. V lost 5 bases and J 6 bases, leaving 15 bases between the germline ends. CDR3 protein: CASSVRVTSDTQYF. The CDR3, as DNA: TGTGCCAGTAGTGTCAGGGTTACCTCGGATACGCAGTATTTT.